This T cell receptor (beta chain) is from a study of shared clonotypes between healthy human individuals. Germline-derived CDR1 and CDR2 are MDHEN and SYDVKM. The CDR3 is 15 residues long. V shed 6 bases and J shed 0 bases, with 14 bases lying between them. The data were produced by immunoSEQ multiplex PCR, yet TCRdb's version contains in-frame clones alone and is incomplete. The table includes approximately 640,000 clones, less than 80% detected once. The sample was memory CD4+ T cells sorted from blood. Described subset: CD45RA-negative fraction. The chain is built from TRBV28 and TRBJ1-1; D may be TRBD1 (5 bases). This clonotype originated in a woman in her 30s in good health. The CDR3 here is CASRPTGTLNTEAFF. As DNA, the CDR3 is TGTGCCAGCAGGCCCACCGGGACCCTGAACACTGAAGCTTTCTTT.